Here is one T cell receptor (beta chain) with its context. The antigen is undetermined. Trimming took off 2 bases at V and 3 bases at J, with 8 bases between the two ends. Germline CDR1 reads MNHEY; CDR2 reads SVGAGI. The CDR3 is 15 residues long. The data stem from a study of persistence of HIV-infected CD4 T cells. Notes on the study in general: CMV- and Gag-responding cells had lower TCRbeta richness than CD3/CD28-responding cells.

This was the immunoSEQ version 4 assay in survey mode. Using immunoSEQ multiplex PCR, the repertoire was profiled, and TCRdb retains in-frame clones only, with some absent. The sample has tens of thousands of clones, 80% seen once. Cells were stimulated with CMV-infected fibroblast lysates at 8 to 10 ug/mL. Memory cells lacking CD40L and CD69 with high CD45RO were sorted. Material: CD4+ T cells sorted from PBMCs after approximately 18-hour stimulation, obtained from a patient who received antiretroviral therapy. The clonotype originates from an adult man with HIV who was CMV-seropositive. The chain is built from TRBV6-5 and TRBJ2-6, with D possibly TRBD1 on 6 matching bases. DNA for the CDR3: TGTGCCAGCAGTTACCAGGGGCATGGGGCCAACGTCCTGACTTTC. Protein: CASSYQGHGANVLTF.